This entry concerns a single T cell receptor beta chain. As handled by the study authors: Researchers report that nucleated cell counts were estimated from reference gene primer amplification. The repertoire was sequenced with immunoSEQ multiplex PCR; TCRdb's copy has only in-frame clones and lacks some. The V and J calls and the clone size are those of that table, but D and trimming were determined from the DNA. The sample yields 250,000 or so clones, just over 85% seen once. The data are from a study of blood T cell repertoires in COVID-19. Enrollees, about 18 to 90 years old, lived in around 23 US areas. Membership in each cohort depended on participant-reported clinical history. The CDR3 is 14 residues long. Germline V gene sequence: CDR1 MDHEN, CDR2 SYDVKM. Trimming removed 7 bases from V and 8 bases from J; junction bases left unmatched: 8.

The chain joins TRBV28 to TRBJ2-1; 10 nucleotides line up with TRBD2. The clonotype originates from a man aged 40-49 years who had recovered from COVID-19. Sequenced material: PBMCs or T cells enriched from blood (not recorded which). The DNA of the CDR3 is TGTGCCAGCACCCCAGCGGGAGGGGCCCATGAGCAGTTCTTC. Amino acids: CASTPAGGAHEQFF.